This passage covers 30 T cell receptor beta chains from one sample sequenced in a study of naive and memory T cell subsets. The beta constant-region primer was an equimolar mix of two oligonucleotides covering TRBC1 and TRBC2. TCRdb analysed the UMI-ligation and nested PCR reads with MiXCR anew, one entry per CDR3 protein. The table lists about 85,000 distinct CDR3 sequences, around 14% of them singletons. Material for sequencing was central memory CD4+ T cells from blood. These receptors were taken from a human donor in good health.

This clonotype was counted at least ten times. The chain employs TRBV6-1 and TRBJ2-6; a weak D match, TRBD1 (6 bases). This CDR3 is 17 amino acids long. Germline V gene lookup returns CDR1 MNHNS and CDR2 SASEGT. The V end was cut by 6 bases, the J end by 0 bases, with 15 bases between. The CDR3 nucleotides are TGTGCCAGCAGGGGGTGGGGACAATCCTCTGGGGCCAACGTCCTGACTTTC. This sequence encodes CASRGWGQSSGANVLTF.

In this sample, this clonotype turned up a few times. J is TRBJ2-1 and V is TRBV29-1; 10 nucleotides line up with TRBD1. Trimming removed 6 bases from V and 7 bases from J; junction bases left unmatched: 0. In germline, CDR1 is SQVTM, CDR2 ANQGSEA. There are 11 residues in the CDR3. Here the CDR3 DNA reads TGCAGCGTGGGACAGGGGAATGAGCAGTTCTTC. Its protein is CSVGQGNEQFF.

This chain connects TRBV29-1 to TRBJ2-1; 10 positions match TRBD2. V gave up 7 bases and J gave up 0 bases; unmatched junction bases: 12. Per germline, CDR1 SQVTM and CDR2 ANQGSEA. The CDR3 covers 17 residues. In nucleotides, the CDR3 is TGCAGCGCACGCTCCGGGACTAGCGCTTACTCCTACAATGAGCAGTTCTTC. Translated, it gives CSARSGTSAYSYNEQFF.

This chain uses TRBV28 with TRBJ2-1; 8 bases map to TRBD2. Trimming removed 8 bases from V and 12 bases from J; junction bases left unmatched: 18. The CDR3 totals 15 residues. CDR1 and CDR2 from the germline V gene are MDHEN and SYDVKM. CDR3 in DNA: TGTGCCAGCGGTAACGGGAGGGCTCTTCCCCCAGGGCAGTTCTTC. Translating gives CASGNGRALPPGQFF.

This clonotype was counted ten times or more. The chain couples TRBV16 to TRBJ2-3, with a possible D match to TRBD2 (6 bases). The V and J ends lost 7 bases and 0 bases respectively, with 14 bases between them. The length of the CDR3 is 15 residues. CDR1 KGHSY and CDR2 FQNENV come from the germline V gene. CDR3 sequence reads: CASTPAGTSTDTQYF. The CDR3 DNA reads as TGTGCCAGCACCCCCGCAGGGACTAGCACAGATACGCAGTATTTT. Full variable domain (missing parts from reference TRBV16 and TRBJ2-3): GEEVAQTPKHLVRGEGQKAKLYCAPIKGHSYVFWYQQVLKNEFKFLISFQNENVFDETGMPKERFSAKCLPNSPCSLEIQATKLEDSAVYFCASTPAGTSTDTQYFGPGTRLTVL.

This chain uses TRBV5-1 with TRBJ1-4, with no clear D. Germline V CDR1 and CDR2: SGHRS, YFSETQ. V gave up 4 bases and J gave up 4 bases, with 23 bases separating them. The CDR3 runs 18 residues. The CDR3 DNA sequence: TGCGCCAGCAGCGACGACACCAGATTTGGGCCCGGTAATGAAAAACTGTTTTTT. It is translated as CASSDDTRFGPGNEKLFF.

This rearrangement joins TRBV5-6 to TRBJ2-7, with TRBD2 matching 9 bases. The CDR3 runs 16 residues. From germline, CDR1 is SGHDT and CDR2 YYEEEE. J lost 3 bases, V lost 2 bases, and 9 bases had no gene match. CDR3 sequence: CASSFRQAGGIYEQYF. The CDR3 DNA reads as TGTGCCAGCAGCTTTCGGCAAGCGGGAGGAATCTACGAGCAGTACTTC.

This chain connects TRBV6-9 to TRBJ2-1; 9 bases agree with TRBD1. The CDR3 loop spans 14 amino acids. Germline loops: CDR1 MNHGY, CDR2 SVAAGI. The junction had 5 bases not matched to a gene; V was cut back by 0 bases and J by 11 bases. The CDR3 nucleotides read TGTGCCAGCAGTTATTCGAGGGACAGGGTTCAGCAGTTCTTC. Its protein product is CASSYSRDRVQQFF.

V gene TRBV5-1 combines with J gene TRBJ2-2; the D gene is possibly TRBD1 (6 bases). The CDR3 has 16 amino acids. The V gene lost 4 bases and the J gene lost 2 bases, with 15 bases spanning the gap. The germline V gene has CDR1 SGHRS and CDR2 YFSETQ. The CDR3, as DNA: TGCGCCAGCAGCAGGGACACTAAGGCCAACACCGGGGAGCTGTTTTTT. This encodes CASSRDTKANTGELFF.

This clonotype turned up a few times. The CDR3: CASSQHAGGRDSPLHF. The CDR3 coding sequence is TGTGCCAGCAGCCAACACGCCGGGGGGCGTGATTCACCCCTCCACTTT. The V gene is TRBV4-2, the J gene TRBJ1-6; a possible D gene is TRBD1 (6 bases). With 2 bases removed from V and 8 bases from J, the gap between germline ends came to 16 bases. Per germline, CDR1 LGHNA and CDR2 YNFKEQ. The length of the CDR3 is 16 residues.

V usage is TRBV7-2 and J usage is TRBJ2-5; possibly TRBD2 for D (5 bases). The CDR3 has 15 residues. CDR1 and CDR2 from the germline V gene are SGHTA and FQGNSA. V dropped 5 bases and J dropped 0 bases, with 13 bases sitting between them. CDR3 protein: CASSPRTGYQETQYF. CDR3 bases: TGTGCCAGCAGCCCTCGAACGGGATACCAAGAGACCCAGTACTTC.

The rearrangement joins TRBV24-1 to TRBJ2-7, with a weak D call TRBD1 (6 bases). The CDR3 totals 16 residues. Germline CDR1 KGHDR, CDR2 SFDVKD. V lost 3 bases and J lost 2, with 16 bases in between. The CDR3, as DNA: TGTGCCACCAGTGATAACGGGACACCAACAACCTACGAGCAGTACTTC. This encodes CATSDNGTPTTYEQYF.

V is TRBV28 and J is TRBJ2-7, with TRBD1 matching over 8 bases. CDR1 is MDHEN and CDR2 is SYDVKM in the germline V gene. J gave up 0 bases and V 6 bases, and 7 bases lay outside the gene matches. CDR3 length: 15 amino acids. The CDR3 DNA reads TGTGCCAGCAGCCGGACAGGGAAACTCTCCTACGAGCAGTACTTC. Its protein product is CASSRTGKLSYEQYF.

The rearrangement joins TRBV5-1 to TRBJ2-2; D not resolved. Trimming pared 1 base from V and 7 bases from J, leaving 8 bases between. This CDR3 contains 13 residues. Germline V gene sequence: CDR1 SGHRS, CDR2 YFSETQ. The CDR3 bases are TGCGCCAGCAGCTTGAAGAACGACGGGGAGCTGTTTTTT. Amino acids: CASSLKNDGELFF.

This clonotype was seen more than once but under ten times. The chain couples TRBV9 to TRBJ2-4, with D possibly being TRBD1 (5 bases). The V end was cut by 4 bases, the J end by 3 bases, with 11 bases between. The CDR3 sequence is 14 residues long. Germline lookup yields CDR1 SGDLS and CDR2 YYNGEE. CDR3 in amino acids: CASSSGDSKNIQYF. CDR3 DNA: TGTGCCAGCAGCTCCGGAGACAGCAAAAACATTCAGTACTTC.

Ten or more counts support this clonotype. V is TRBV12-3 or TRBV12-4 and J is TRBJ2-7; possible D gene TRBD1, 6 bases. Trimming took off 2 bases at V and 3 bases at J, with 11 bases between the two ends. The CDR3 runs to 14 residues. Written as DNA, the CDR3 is TGTGCCAGCAGTTTAACAGGGTCGAGCTACGAGCAGTACTTC. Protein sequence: CASSLTGSSYEQYF.

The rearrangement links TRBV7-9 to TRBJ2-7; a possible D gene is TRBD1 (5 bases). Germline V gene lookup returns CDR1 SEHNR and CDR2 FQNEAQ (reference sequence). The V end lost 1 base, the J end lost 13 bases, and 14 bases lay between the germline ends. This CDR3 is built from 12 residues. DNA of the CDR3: TGTGCCAGCAGCTTAGAAGGCAGGGCCTTTTACTTC. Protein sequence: CASSLEGRAFYF.

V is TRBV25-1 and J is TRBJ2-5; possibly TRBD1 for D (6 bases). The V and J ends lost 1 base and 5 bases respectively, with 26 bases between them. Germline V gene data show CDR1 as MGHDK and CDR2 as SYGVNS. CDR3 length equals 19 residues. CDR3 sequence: CASSELYVRGANSPETQYF. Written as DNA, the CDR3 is TGTGCCAGCAGTGAATTATATGTCAGGGGAGCCAACTCCCCGGAGACCCAGTACTTC. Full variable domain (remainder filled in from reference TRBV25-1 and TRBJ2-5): EADIYQTPRYLVIGTGKKITLECSQTMGHDKMYWYQQDPGMELHLIHYSYGVNSTEKGDLSSESTVSRIRTEHFPLTLESARPSHTSQYLCASSELYVRGANSPETQYFGPGTRLLVL.

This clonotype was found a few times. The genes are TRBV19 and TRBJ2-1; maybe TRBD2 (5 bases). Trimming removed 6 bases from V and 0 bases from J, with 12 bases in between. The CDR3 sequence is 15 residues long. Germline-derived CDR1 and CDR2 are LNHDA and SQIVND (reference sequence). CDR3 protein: CASSHPTSSYNEQFF. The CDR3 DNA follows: TGTGCCAGTAGCCACCCCACTAGCTCCTACAATGAGCAGTTCTTC.

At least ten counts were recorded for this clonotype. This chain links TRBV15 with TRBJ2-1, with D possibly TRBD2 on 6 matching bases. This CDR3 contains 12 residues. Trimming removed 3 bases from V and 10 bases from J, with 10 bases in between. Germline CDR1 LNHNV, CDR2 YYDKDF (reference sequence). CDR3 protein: CATSSGRDEQFF. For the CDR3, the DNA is TGTGCCACCAGCAGCGGGCGGGACGAGCAGTTCTTC.

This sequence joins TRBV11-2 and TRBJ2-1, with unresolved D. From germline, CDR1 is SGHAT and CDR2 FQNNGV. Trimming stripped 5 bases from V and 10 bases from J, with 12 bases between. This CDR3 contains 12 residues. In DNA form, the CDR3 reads TGTGCCAGCAGCCCCACCCGACCAGAGCAGTTCTTC. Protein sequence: CASSPTRPEQFF.

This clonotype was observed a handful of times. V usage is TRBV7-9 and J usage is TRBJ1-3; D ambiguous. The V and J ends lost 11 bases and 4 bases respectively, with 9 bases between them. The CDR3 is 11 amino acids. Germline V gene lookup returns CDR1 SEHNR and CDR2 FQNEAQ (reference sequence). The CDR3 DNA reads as TGTGCCTCCACAAGAGGAAACACCATATATTTT. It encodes CASTRGNTIYF.

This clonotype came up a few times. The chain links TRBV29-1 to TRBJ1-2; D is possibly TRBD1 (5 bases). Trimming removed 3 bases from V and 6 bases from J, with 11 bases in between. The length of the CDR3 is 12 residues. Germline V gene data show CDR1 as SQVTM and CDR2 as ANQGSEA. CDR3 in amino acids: CSVDRQGNGYTF. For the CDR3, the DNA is TGCAGCGTTGATCGGCAGGGCAATGGCTACACCTTC.

This CDR3 is CASSAGGLYEQYF. In nucleotides, the CDR3 is TGTGCCAGCAGTGCCGGGGGCCTCTACGAGCAGTACTTC. J is TRBJ2-7 and V is TRBV2; D may match TRBD1 or TRBD2 (6 bases each). This CDR3 is built from 13 residues. In germline, CDR1 is SNHLY, CDR2 FYNNEI. V shed 4 bases and J shed 3 bases, with 10 bases lying between them.

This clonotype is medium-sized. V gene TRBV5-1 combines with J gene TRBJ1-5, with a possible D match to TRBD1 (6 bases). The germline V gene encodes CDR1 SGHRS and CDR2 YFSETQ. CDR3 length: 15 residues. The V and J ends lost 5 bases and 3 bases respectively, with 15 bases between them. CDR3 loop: CASSPTGQINQPQHF. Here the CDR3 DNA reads TGCGCCAGCAGTCCCACCGGACAGATCAATCAGCCCCAGCATTTT.

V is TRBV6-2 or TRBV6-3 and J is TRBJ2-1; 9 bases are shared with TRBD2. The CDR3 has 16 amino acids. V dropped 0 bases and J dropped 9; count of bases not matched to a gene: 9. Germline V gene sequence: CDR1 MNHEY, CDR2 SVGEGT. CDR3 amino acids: CASSYSPGLARGEQFF. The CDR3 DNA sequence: TGTGCCAGCAGTTACTCGCCGGGACTAGCACGGGGTGAGCAGTTCTTC.

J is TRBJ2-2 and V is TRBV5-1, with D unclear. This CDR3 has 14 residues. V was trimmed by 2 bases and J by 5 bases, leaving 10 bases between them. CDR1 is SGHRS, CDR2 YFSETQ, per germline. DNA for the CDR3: TGCGCCAGCAGCTTAGTGGAAAGAACCGGGGAGCTGTTTTTT. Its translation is CASSLVERTGELFF.

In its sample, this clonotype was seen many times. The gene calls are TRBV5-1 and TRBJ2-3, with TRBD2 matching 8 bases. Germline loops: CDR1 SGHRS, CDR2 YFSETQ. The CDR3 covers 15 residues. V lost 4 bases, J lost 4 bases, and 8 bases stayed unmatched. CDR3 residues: CASSVGGDVSDTQYF. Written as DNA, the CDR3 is TGCGCCAGCAGCGTCGGGGGGGATGTCTCAGATACGCAGTATTTT.

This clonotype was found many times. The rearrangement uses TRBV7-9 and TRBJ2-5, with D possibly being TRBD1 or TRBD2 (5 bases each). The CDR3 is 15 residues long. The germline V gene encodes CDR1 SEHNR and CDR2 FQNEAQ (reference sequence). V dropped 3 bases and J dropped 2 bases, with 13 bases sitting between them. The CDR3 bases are TGTGCCAGCAGCTTCGGTGGGACCCCTCAAGAGACCCAGTACTTC. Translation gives CASSFGGTPQETQYF.

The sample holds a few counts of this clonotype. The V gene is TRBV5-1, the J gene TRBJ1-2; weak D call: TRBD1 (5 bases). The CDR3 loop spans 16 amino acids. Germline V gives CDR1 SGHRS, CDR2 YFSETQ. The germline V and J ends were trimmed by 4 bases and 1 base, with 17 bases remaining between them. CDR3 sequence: CASSQKAGTVNYGYTF. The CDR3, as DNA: TGCGCCAGCAGCCAGAAAGCAGGGACGGTTAACTATGGCTACACCTTC.